A single TCR beta chain is shown here with its context. Its specificity is unknown. Data came from immunoSEQ multiplex PCR; TCRdb stores just in-frame clones and leaves some out. The sample yields around 1,900,000 clones, around 93% seen once. Germline assignment: CDR1 ENHRY and CDR2 SYGVKD. Trimming pared 8 bases from V and 1 base from J, leaving 9 bases between. The CDR3 totals 12 residues. Naive CD8 cells lacked CD45RO, underwent positive selection for CCR7 and left out terminally differentiated effector memory CD45RA+ cells. These data come from a study of shared clonotypes between healthy human individuals. Study-wide results and limits: Non-shared clonotypes were found to have lower generation probabilities than the clonotypes that were shared by all four of the sorted-subset donors. Exclusively blood specimens were collected; tissue repertoires likely differ. Clonotype sharing among donors was thought likely to change with sequencing depth. Generally, estimated richness proved larger in naive subsets than it did in memory subsets.

The receptor was isolated from a man aged 18 to 29 in good health. Some clones in this sample may be carry-over from other donors' samples. V usage is TRBV10-3 and J usage is TRBJ2-7; D unresolved. Sequencing used naive CD8+ T cells from PBMCs. CDR3 DNA sequence: TGTGCCATCCGGACGGATTCCTACGAGCAGTACTTC. Translating gives CAIRTDSYEQYF.